The 24 T cell receptor beta chains listed next were all sequenced from one sample in a study of vaccination and CD4 T cells after COVID-19. These TCRs' antigens remain unknown. Treatment reported: approximately 11-day PBMC culture with coronavirus spike peptide pools or control peptides (ViraFEST assay). CD4+ T cells of the unexposed donor were collected before the COVID-19 pandemic (2011-2018). Scientists ran DNA taken from cultured CD4+ T cells through the Oncomine TCR Beta short-read assay for sequencing. TCRdb re-called the PCR reads through MiXCR, storing one row per CDR3 protein. This table holds around 9,000 distinct CDR3 sequences, approximately 34% found once. Sequencing used CD4+ T cells from blood, cultured in vitro. Receptors originate from a human donor in good health.

The table lists this clonotype with a few counts. The chain recombines TRBV6-5 with TRBJ1-5, with 9 bases lining up with TRBD1. Germline CDR1 reads MNHEY; CDR2 reads SVGAGI. Trimming removed 2 bases from V and 4 bases from J; junction bases left unmatched: 6. The CDR3 length is 16 residues. The CDR3: CASSYPGQGGNQPQHF. Written as DNA, the CDR3 is TGTGCCAGCAGTTACCCGGGACAGGGTGGAAATCAGCCCCAGCATTTT.

This clonotype was seen a few times. The chain recombines TRBV5-8 with TRBJ2-1, with 8 bases matching TRBD1. The CDR3 totals 15 residues. V trimming: 4 bases; J trimming: 7 bases; junction bases outside the gene matches: 10. Germline CDR1 is SGHTS and CDR2 is YDEGEE. As DNA, the CDR3 is TGTGCCAGCAGCCCCCGGACAGGGTCGAGGAATGAGCAGTTCTTC. Its translation is CASSPRTGSRNEQFF.

V and J are TRBV5-1 and TRBJ1-2; no definite D call. V lost 3 bases and J 2 bases, leaving 11 bases between the germline ends. CDR1 SGHRS and CDR2 YFSETQ come from the germline V gene. The CDR3 length is 14 residues. In nucleotides, the CDR3 is TGCGCCAGCAGCTCACCGACATTGAACTATGGCTACACCTTC. It specifies CASSSPTLNYGYTF.

This clonotype has just one count. The V and J genes are TRBV5-1 and TRBJ2-1; D is ambiguous. Per the germline V gene, CDR1 is SGHRS and CDR2 is YFSETQ. The germline V and J ends were trimmed by 5 bases and 5 bases, with 11 bases remaining between them. The CDR3 sequence is 13 residues long. CDR3 amino acids: CASSETVNNEQFF. The CDR3 nucleotides are TGCGCCAGCAGTGAAACGGTTAACAATGAGCAGTTCTTC.

The chain combines TRBV9 with TRBJ1-2, with 11 bases fitting TRBD1. The CDR3 has 14 residues. The germline gives CDR1 SGDLS, CDR2 YYNGEE. Germline trimming cut 3 bases from V and 5 bases from J; bases unmatched to any gene: 3. The CDR3 loop reads CASSAGDRGYGYTF. The DNA of the CDR3 is TGTGCCAGCAGCGCGGGGGACAGGGGGTATGGCTACACCTTC.

The chain employs TRBV7-8 and TRBJ2-1, with 8 bases matching TRBD1. The CDR3 consists of 15 residues. The ends lost 5 bases at V and 6 bases at J; junction bases unmatched: 9. Germline V lookup: CDR1 SGHVS, CDR2 FQNEAQ. CDR3 in DNA: TGTGCCAGCAGCCAGGGGGCCAGGGGAGTCAATGAGCAGTTCTTC. It codes for CASSQGARGVNEQFF.

The rearrangement links TRBV12-3 or TRBV12-4 to TRBJ2-1; 7 bases line up with TRBD1. The junction had 15 bases not matched to a gene; V was cut back by 5 bases and J by 5 bases. The CDR3 covers 17 residues. In nucleotides, the CDR3 is TGTGCCAGCAGTCCCAGACAGGGCGAGTATTCTGACAATGAGCAGTTCTTC. It translates to CASSPRQGEYSDNEQFF.

CDR3 bases: TGTGCCTGGAAATATAGAGGGCGGGCCTACACTGAAGCTTTCTTT. Residues: CAWKYRGRAYTEAFF. The chain recombines TRBV30 with TRBJ1-1; no reliable D call. The CDR3 consists of 15 residues. In germline, CDR1 is GTSNPN, CDR2 SVGIG (reference sequence). Trimming took off 4 bases at V and 3 bases at J, with 18 bases between the two ends.

With regard to this clonotype: This may come from a read error, since a much larger clone is one base off. The CDR3 sequence is CASNPTGQDYGYTF. CDR3 nucleotide sequence: TGCGCCAGCAACCCGACGGGACAGGATTATGGCTACACCTTC. The chain recombines TRBV4-1 with TRBJ1-2; 8 bases line up with TRBD1. V lost 7 bases, J lost 5 bases, and 9 bases stayed unmatched. The germline V gene encodes CDR1 MGHRA and CDR2 YSYEKL. This CDR3 contains 14 residues.

In its sample, this clonotype was seen a few times. CDR3 DNA: TGTGCCGCCGGGGAGGCCAAAAACATTCAGTACTTC. This sequence encodes CAAGEAKNIQYF. The chain combines TRBV6-1 with TRBJ2-4; perhaps TRBD2 as D (5 bases). Between the trimmed V and J ends, which lost 11 bases and 1 base, there was a span of 9 bases. Germline-derived CDR1 and CDR2 are MNHNS and SASEGT. This CDR3 contains 12 residues.

The chain combines TRBV7-3 with TRBJ1-1; the D gene is possibly TRBD1 (5 bases). This CDR3 is built from 14 residues. Germline-derived CDR1 and CDR2 are SGHTA and FQGTGA. The ends were cut back, 0 bases at V and 3 bases at J, with 8 bases in the middle. The CDR3 nucleotides are TGTGCCAGCAGCTTAACGAGGGGTGACACTGAAGCTTTCTTT. It encodes CASSLTRGDTEAFF.

CDR3 sequence: CSARQGLANEKLFF. CDR3 DNA: TGCAGTGCTAGACAGGGTTTGGCTAATGAAAAACTGTTTTTT. The J gene is TRBJ1-4, the V gene TRBV20-1; a possible D gene is TRBD1 (5 bases). V lost 2 bases, J lost 3 bases, and 10 bases lay in between. The CDR3 is 14 residues long. CDR1 DFQATT and CDR2 SNEGSKA come from the germline V gene (reference sequence).

In its sample, this clonotype was seen once. The chain carries TRBV7-6 and TRBJ1-1; 7 nucleotides match TRBD1. V gave up 8 bases and J gave up 6 bases; unmatched junction bases: 9. This CDR3 has 13 residues. Germline V gene lookup returns CDR1 SGHVS and CDR2 FNYEAQ. Here the CDR3 reads CASRRGGTAEAFF. The CDR3 DNA follows: TGTGCCAGCCGCCGGGGCGGGACAGCTGAAGCTTTCTTT.

The chain uses TRBV6-1 and TRBJ2-1; 11 bases agree with TRBD2. The V and J ends lost 6 bases and 8 bases, in that order; junction bases with no gene match: 12. This CDR3 is built from 16 residues. CDR1 and CDR2 (germline): MNHNS, SASEGT. The CDR3 nucleotides read TGTGCCAGCAGACCGGGACTAGCGGTGAAATTATATGAGCAGTTCTTC. Its protein is CASRPGLAVKLYEQFF.

This clonotype was counted a single time. This chain joins TRBV29-1 and TRBJ2-1, with 10 bases matching TRBD2. Germline CDR1 reads SQVTM; CDR2 reads ANQGSEA. The length of the CDR3 is 14 residues. V was clipped by 7 bases and J by 3 bases; unmatched bases: 6. This CDR3 is CSAARTSGYNEQFF. CDR3 nucleotide sequence: TGCAGCGCTGCCCGGACTAGCGGCTACAATGAGCAGTTCTTC.

The chain employs TRBV12-3 or TRBV12-4 and TRBJ2-3; TRBD2 matches at 9 bases. The J segment lost 5 bases and the V segment lost 6 bases, leaving 6 bases of the junction unmatched. There are 14 residues in the CDR3. The CDR3: CASSLSGGGDTQYF. Written as DNA, the CDR3 is TGTGCCAGCAGCCTTAGCGGGGGTGGAGATACGCAGTATTTT.

This sequence joins TRBV6-2 or TRBV6-3 and TRBJ1-2; 9 bases align to TRBD1. In germline, CDR1 is MNHEY, CDR2 SVGEGT. Unmatched junction bases numbered 7, after V lost 6 bases and J lost 5 bases. This CDR3 region has 14 residues. For the CDR3, the DNA is TGTGCCAGCAGCCCCGACGGGACAGGGTATGGCTACACCTTC. Its protein is CASSPDGTGYGYTF.

The chain combines TRBV11-2 with TRBJ1-1; 7 nucleotides agree with TRBD1. Germline assignment: CDR1 SGHAT and CDR2 FQNNGV. J was trimmed by 7 bases and V by 0 bases; bases with no gene match: 2. The CDR3 loop spans 13 amino acids. CDR3 bases: TGTGCCAGCAGCTTAGACAGGGGGGTTGAAGCTTTCTTT. It specifies CASSLDRGVEAFF.

V and J are TRBV20-1 and TRBJ2-3; D is unresolved. The CDR3 extends over 14 amino acids. The ends were cut back, 3 bases at V and 0 bases at J, with 10 bases in the middle. Germline V gene sequence: CDR1 DFQATT, CDR2 SNEGSKA (reference sequence). DNA for the CDR3: TGCAGTGCTAGTCCCATTACCAGCACAGATACGCAGTATTTT. Translated: CSASPITSTDTQYF.

This clonotype was counted only a few times. The V and J genes are TRBV2 and TRBJ1-2; TRBD1 might be the D (5 bases). V was trimmed by 8 bases and J by 4 bases, leaving 14 bases between them. The CDR3 covers 13 residues. Germline values: CDR1 SNHLY, CDR2 FYNNEI. CDR3 DNA sequence: TGTGCCAGCCAAGCTACGGGGCCCTATGGCTACACCTTC. Amino acids: CASQATGPYGYTF.

Sample share makes this clonotype medium-sized (0.01 to 0.1%). DNA of the CDR3: TGTGCCAGCAGTGACAGGGCGGTTAATGGCTACACCTTC. Its translation: CASSDRAVNGYTF. J is TRBJ1-2 and V is TRBV6-1; tentative D call: TRBD1 (5 bases). Between the trimmed V and J ends, which lost 3 bases and 6 bases, there was a span of 11 bases. Looked up from germline, CDR1 is MNHNS and CDR2 is SASEGT. This CDR3 comprises 13 residues.

The rearrangement joins TRBV29-1 to TRBJ1-1, with 10 bases that match TRBD1. CDR1 is SQVTM and CDR2 is ANQGSEA in the germline V gene. The CDR3 has 13 residues. The junction had 3 bases not matched to a gene; V was cut back by 3 bases and J by 5 bases. The CDR3 sequence is CSVEGQGRTEAFF. The CDR3 region has the DNA TGCAGCGTTGAGGGACAGGGGAGAACTGAAGCTTTCTTT. Looking up the rest from reference TRBV29-1 and TRBJ1-1 gives the full variable domain: SAVISQKPSRDICQRGTSLTIQCQVDSQVTMMFWYRQQPGQSLTLIATANQGSEATYESGFVIDKFPISRPNLTFSTLTVSNMSPEDSSIYLCSVEGQGRTEAFFGQGTRLTVV.

Notes on this clonotype: It is unclear where the CDR3 begins or ends on the DNA, so no DNA is shown, and the CDR3 is as TCRdb lists it. CDR3 in amino acids: CSARRRSLLSYEQYFGPGNEQFF. V is TRBV20-1 and J is TRBJ2-1; TRBD2 is taken as the D call from the table, unchecked against the DNA. Ends included, the CDR3 has 23 residues. CDR1 is DFQATT and CDR2 is SNEGSKA in the germline V gene (reference sequence).

There are a few counts of this clonotype. The V call is TRBV10-3, the J call TRBJ1-2; tentatively, D is TRBD1 (5 bases). There are 14 residues in the CDR3. Per the germline V gene, CDR1 is ENHRY and CDR2 is SYGVKD. V was clipped by 4 bases and J by 1 base, with 10 bases between them. CDR3 nucleotide sequence: TGTGCCATCAGTGGGGGAGGGGTTAACTATGGCTACACCTTC. Translated: CAISGGGVNYGYTF.